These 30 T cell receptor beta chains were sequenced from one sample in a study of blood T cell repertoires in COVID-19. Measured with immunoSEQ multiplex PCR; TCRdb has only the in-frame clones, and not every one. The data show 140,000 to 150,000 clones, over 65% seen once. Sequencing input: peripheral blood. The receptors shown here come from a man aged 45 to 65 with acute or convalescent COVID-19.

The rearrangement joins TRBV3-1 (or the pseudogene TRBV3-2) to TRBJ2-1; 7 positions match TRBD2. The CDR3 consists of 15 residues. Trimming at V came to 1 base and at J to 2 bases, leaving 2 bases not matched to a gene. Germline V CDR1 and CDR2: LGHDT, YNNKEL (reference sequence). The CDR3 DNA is TGTGCCAGCAGCCAAGGCCGGGGGGCCTACAATGAGCAGTTCTTC. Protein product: CASSQGRGAYNEQFF.

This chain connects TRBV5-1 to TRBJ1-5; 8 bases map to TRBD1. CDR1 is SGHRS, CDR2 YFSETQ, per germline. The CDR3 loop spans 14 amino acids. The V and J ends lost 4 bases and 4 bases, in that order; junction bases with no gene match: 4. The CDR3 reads CASSPGQGNQPQHF. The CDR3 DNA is TGCGCCAGCAGCCCCGGACAGGGAAATCAGCCCCAGCATTTT.

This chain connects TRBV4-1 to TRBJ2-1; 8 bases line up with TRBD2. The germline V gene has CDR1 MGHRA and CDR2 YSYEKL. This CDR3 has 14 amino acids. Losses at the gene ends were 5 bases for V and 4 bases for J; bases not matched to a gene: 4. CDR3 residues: CASSYGGGYNEQFF. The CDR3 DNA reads TGCGCCAGCAGCTACGGGGGGGGGTACAATGAGCAGTTCTTC.

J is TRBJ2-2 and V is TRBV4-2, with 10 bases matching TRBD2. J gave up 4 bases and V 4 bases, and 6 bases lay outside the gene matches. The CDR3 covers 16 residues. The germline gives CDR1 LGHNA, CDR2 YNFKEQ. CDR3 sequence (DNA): TGTGCCAGCAGCCCTGGACTAGCGGTGAGCACCGGGGAGCTGTTTTTT. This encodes CASSPGLAVSTGELFF.

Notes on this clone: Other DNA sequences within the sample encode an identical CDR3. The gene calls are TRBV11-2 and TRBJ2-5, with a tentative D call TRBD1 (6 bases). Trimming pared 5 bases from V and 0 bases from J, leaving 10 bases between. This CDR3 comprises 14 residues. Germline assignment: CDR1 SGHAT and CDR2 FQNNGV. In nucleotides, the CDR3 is TGTGCCAGCAGCCTCTGGACAGACCAAGAGACCCAGTACTTC. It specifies CASSLWTDQETQYF.

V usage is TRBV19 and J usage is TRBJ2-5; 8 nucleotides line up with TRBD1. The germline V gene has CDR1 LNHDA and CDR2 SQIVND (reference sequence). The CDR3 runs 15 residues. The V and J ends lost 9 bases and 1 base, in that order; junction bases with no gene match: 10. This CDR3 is CARPRTGSGQETQYF. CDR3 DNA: TGTGCCAGACCCAGGACAGGGTCGGGCCAAGAGACCCAGTACTTC.

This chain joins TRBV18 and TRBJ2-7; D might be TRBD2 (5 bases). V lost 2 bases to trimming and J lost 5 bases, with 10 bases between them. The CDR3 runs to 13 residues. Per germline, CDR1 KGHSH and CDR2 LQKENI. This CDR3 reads CASSPSRANEQYV. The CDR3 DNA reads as TGTGCCAGCTCACCATCGAGGGCCAACGAGCAGTACGTC.

Here the CDR3 reads CASSLALTGSYEQYF. The CDR3 bases are TGTGCCAGCAGCTTAGCCCTGACAGGCTCCTACGAGCAGTACTTC. V is TRBV7-8 and J is TRBJ2-7, with a possible D match to TRBD1 (6 bases). Germline CDR1 SGHVS, CDR2 FQNEAQ. The V gene lost 0 bases and the J gene lost 0 bases, with 9 bases spanning the gap. The CDR3 length is 15 residues.

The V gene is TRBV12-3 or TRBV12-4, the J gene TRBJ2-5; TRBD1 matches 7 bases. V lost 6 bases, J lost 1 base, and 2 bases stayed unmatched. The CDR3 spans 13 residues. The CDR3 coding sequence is TGTGCCAGCAGGGGACAGATCCAAGAGACCCAGTACTTC. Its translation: CASRGQIQETQYF.

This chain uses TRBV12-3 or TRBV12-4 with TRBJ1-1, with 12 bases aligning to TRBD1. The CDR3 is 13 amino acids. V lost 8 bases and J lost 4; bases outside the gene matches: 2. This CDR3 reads CASLGQGATEAFF. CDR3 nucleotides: TGTGCCAGCCTGGGACAGGGGGCCACTGAAGCTTTCTTT.

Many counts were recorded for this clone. The CDR3 spells CASSQGQPVRETQYF. The CDR3 coding sequence is TGTGCCAGCAGCCAGGGACAGCCGGTGCGAGAGACCCAGTACTTC. The V and J genes are TRBV5-6 and TRBJ2-5; 7 nucleotides agree with TRBD1. The CDR3 totals 15 residues. Germline assignment: CDR1 SGHDT and CDR2 YYEEEE. Trimming at V came to 4 bases and at J to 4 bases, leaving 10 bases not matched to a gene.

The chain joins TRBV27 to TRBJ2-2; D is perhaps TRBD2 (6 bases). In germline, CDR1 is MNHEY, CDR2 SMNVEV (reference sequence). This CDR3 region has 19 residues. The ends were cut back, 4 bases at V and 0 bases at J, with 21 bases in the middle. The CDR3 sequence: CASSSEVVRGGPNTGELFF. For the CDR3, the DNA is TGTGCCAGCAGTTCAGAAGTGGTCCGGGGAGGACCGAACACCGGGGAGCTGTTTTTT.

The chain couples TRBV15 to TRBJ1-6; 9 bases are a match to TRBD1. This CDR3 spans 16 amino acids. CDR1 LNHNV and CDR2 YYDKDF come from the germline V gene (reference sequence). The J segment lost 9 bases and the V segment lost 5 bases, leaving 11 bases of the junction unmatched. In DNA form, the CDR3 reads TGTGCCACCAGCTCCCCGGGACAGGGTCGAGGTTCACCCCTCCACTTT. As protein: CATSSPGQGRGSPLHF.

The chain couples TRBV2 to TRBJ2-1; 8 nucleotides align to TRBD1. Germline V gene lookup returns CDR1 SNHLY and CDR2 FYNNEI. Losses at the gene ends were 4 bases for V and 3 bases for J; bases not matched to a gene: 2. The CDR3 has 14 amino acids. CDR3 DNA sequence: TGTGCCAGCAGTGGGACAGGGTTCTACAATGAGCAGTTCTTC. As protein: CASSGTGFYNEQFF. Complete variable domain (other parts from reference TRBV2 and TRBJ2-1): EPEVTQTPSHQVTQMGQEVILRCVPISNHLYFYWYRQILGQKVEFLVSFYNNEISEKSEIFDDQFSVERPDGSNFTLKIRSTKLEDSAMYFCASSGTGFYNEQFFGPGTRLTVL.

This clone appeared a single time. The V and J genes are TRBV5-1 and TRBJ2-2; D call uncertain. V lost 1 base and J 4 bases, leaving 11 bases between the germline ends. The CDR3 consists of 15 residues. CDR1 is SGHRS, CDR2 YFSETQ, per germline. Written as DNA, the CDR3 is TGCGCCAGCAGCTTGAACCCAGGTGGCACCGGGGAGCTGTTTTTT. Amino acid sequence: CASSLNPGGTGELFF.

The CDR3 DNA follows: TGCGCCAGCAGCCAAGATTCGGCAGGGAACACTGAAGCTTTCTTT. Its protein is CASSQDSAGNTEAFF. This sequence joins TRBV4-1 and TRBJ1-1; D unclear. Germline CDR1 is MGHRA and CDR2 is YSYEKL. V was shortened by 0 bases and J by 1 base, with 9 bases between the two germline ends. CDR3 length equals 15 residues.

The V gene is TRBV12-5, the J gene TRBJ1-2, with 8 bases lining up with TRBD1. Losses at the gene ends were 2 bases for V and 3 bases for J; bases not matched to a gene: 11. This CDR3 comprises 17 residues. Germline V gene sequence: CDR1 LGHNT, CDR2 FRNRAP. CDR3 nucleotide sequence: TGTGCTAGTGGTTTGTCACCGGGACAGGCAGCACACTATGGCTACACCTTC. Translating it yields CASGLSPGQAAHYGYTF. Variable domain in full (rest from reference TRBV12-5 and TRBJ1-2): DARVTQTPRHKVTEMGQEVTMRCQPILGHNTVFWYRQTMMQGLELLAYFRNRAPLDDSGMPKDRFSAEMPDATLATLKIQPSEPRDSAVYFCASGLSPGQAAHYGYTFGSGTRLTVV.

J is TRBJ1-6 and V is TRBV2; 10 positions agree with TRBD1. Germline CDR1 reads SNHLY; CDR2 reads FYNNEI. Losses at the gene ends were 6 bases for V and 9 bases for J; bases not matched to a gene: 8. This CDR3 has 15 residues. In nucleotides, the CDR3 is TGTGCCAGCAGAGCCGGGACAGGGGTACGTTCACCCCTCCACTTT. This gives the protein CASRAGTGVRSPLHF.

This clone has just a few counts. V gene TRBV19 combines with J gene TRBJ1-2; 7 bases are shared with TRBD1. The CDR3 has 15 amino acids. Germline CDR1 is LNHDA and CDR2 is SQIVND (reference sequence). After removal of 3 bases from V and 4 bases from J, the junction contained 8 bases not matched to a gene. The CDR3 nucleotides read TGTGCCAGTAGTATTAAGTCAGGGGGAGGCTATGGCTACACCTTC. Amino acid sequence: CASSIKSGGGYGYTF.

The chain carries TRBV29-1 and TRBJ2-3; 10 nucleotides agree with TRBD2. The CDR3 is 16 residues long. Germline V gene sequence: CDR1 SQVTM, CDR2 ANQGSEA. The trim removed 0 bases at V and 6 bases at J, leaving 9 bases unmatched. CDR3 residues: CSVEEGTSVGRDTQYF. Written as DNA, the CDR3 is TGCAGCGTTGAAGAGGGGACTAGCGTTGGTCGTGATACGCAGTATTTT.

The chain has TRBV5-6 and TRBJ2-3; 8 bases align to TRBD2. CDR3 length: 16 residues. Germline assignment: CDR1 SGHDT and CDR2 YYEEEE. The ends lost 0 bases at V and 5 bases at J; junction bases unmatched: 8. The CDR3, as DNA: TGTGCCAGCAGCTTGGGGCGGGGGGCCGTAGGAGATACGCAGTATTTT. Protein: CASSLGRGAVGDTQYF.

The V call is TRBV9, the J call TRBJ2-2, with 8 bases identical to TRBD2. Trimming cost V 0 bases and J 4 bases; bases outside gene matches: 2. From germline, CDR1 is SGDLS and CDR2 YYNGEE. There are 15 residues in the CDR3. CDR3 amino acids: CASSVAAGGTGELFF. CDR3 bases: TGTGCCAGCAGCGTAGCGGCGGGGGGCACCGGGGAGCTGTTTTTT. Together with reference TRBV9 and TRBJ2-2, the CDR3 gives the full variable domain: DSGVTQTPKHLITATGQRVTLRCSPRSGDLSVYWYQQSLDQGLQFLIQYYNGEERAKGNILERFSAQQFPDLHSELNLSSLELGDSALYFCASSVAAGGTGELFFGEGSRLTVL.

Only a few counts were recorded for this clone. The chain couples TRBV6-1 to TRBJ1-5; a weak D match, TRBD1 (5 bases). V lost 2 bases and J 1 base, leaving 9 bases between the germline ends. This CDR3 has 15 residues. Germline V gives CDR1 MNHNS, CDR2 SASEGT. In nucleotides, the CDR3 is TGTGCCAGCAGTGAAATCGGGGGGAGCAATCAGCCCCAGCATTTT. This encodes CASSEIGGSNQPQHF.

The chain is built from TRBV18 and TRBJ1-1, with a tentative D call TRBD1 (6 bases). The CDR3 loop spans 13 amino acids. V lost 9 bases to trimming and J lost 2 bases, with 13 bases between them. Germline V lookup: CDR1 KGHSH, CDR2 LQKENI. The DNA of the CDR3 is TGTGCCAGTAAACAGGGCCCAAACACTGAAGCTTTCTTT. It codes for CASKQGPNTEAFF.

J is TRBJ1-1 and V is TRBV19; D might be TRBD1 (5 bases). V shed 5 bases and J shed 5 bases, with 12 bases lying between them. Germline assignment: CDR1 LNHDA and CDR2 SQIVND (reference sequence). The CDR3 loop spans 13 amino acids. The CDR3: CASSVREGTEAFF. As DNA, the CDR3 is TGTGCCAGTAGTGTTAGGGAGGGGACTGAAGCTTTCTTT.

The CDR3 protein is CASKGLDRPSTDTQYF. The DNA of the CDR3 is TGCGCCAGCAAGGGCCTGGACAGACCCAGCACAGATACGCAGTATTTT. The chain joins TRBV5-1 to TRBJ2-3, with D maybe TRBD1 (6 bases). V lost 6 bases to trimming and J lost 0 bases, with 17 bases between them. Germline CDR1 SGHRS, CDR2 YFSETQ. The CDR3 is 16 amino acids.

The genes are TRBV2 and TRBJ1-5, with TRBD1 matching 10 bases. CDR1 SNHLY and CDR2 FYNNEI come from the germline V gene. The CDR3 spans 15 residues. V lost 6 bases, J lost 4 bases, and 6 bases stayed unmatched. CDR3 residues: CASRTGTGVNQPQHF. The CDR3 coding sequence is TGTGCCAGCAGGACCGGGACAGGGGTTAATCAGCCCCAGCATTTT.

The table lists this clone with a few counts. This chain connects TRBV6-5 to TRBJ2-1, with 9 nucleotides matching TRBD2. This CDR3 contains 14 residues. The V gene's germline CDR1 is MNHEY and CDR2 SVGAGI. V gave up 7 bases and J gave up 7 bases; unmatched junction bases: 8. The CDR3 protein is CASKVLAGLNEQFF. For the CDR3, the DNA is TGTGCCAGCAAAGTCCTAGCGGGGTTGAATGAGCAGTTCTTC.

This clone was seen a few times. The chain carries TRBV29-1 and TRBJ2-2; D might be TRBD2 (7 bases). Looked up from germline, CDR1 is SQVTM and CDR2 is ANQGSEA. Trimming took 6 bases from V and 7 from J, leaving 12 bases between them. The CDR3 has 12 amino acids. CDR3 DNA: TGCAGCGTAGGGGAGGGGGACGGGGAGCTGTTTTTT. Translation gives CSVGEGDGELFF.

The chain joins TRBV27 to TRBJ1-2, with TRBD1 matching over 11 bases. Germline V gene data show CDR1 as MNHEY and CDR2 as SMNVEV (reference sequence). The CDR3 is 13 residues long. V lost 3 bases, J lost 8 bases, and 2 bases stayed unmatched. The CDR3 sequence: CASSLGQGGGYTF. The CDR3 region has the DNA TGTGCCAGCAGTTTGGGACAGGGGGGGGGCTACACCTTC.